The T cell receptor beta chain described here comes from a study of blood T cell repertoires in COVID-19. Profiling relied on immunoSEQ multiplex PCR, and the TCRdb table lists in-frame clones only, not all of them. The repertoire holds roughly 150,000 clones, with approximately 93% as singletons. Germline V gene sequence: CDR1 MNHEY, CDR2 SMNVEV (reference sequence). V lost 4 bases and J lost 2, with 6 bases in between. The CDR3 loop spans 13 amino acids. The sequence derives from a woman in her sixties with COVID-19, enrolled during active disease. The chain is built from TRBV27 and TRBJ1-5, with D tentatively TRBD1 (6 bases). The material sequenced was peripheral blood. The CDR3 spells CASSWTGNQPQHF. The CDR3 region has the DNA TGTGCCAGCAGTTGGACAGGCAATCAGCCCCAGCATTTT.